The source of this T cell receptor (beta chain) is a study of blood T cell repertoires in COVID-19 (dated by TCRdb to the early 2020s). In terms of the full investigation: Samples covering the acute and convalescent phases of COVID-19 were provided by collaborators in the United States, Italy and Spain. Where available, HLA class I and class II types were obtained from metadata supplied by the sample provider rather than from assay-based typing. Samples came from the ongoing ImmuneRACE study (first 160 participants) plus 1,254 subjects from 6 global collaborators. A freely available public database, intended as a resource for researchers studying the immune response to SARS-CoV-2, is where the repertoires were released. Deeply sampled blood TCRbeta repertoires from subjects exposed to, actively infected with, or recovered from COVID-19 were included in the dataset. The prospective study material was composed of cDNA or gDNA derived from T cells, B-cell-depleted T cells, or PBMCs. Nearly every sample came with metadata listing a de-identified subject ID, COVID-19 status, age in years and sex.

The immunoSEQ Assay, a bias-controlled multiplex PCR, was used to amplify TCRbeta CDR3 regions from genomic DNA. In the source study's methods: The number of nucleated cells in each sample was estimated from the amplification of reference gene primers within the assay. To quantify the absolute abundance of each unique TCRbeta CDR3 rearrangement, sequence reads were collapsed and filtered. For each sample, productive Simpson clonality was calculated by taking the square root of Simpson's diversity index across productive rearrangements. Here the immuneACCESS table is served through TCRdb, limited to in-frame sequences with V and J called. Missing clones are a known gap in these copies; in checked studies unresolved V genes cover under half, and the rest lacks a known reason. The D gene and trimming were derived from the DNA, and the V and J assignments and clone size from that table. For this sample the table gives about 190,000 clones, of which over 75% were detected only once. The ten largest account for about 2.8% of the sample.

A remark on this clone: What this receptor recognizes is not known. One base away there is no much larger clone; base qualities are not given.

Collaborating institutions collected whole blood in K2EDTA tubes following their own protocols. For TCRbeta analysis, collaborator samples were shipped as frozen whole blood, as isolated PBMCs, or as DNA extracted from either sample type. What the work shows at the level of the full study, not this receptor alone: The amount of clinical and demographic metadata varied by source and participant and was provided uncurated.

The receptor's source is a woman of 80 years or more with active or convalescent COVID-19. The sample was peripheral blood.

The nucleotide sequence reads as follows: TGCGCCAGCAGCCCGGACTATGGATCCTGGGAGCTGTTTTTT. The encoded protein is CASSPDYGSWELFF. The chain uses TRBV5-1 and TRBJ2-2, and the D gene may be TRBD2, 6 bases matching. Reading the germline V gene gives CDR1 SGHRS and CDR2 YFSETQ. Trimming removed 4 bases from V and 9 bases from J, leaving 16 bases between the germline ends. From cysteine to phenylalanine, the CDR3 is 14 amino acids long. The kept DNA is CDR3 alone, 42 bases in frame from the first base. The entire variable domain, with the stretches around the CDR3 drawn from the reference TRBV5-1 and TRBJ2-2 proteins, is KAGVTQTPRYLIKTRGQQVTLSCSPISGHRSVSWYQQTPGQGLQFLFEYFSETQRNKGNFPGRFSGRQFSNSRSEMNVSTLELGDSALYLCASSPDYGSWELFFGEGSRLTVL.